This record covers a single T cell receptor (beta chain). What it recognizes is unknown. The data were obtained in a study of T cell repertoires in cytomegalovirus infection. Study-level findings and limits: Totalled public TCR beta family frequency picked out people who carried CMV plus the relevant HLA.

TCRdb re-called the reads through MiXCR, storing one row per CDR3 protein. The sample includes tens of thousands of distinct CDR3 sequences, around 27% of them seen just once. Sequences were derived from CD8+ T cells from cultured PBMCs, sampled from culture after CMV antigen stimulation. This TCR came from a human donor in good health (CMV status not recorded). Some clones in this sample may be carry-over from other donors' samples.

CDR3 residues: CASSQDGGTGLQETQYF. In DNA, the CDR3 is TGTGCCAGCAGCCAAGATGGGGGGACAGGGCTCCAAGAGACCCAGTACTTC. The chain carries TRBV4-2 and TRBJ2-5; 9 bases align to TRBD1. Germline V gene data show CDR1 as LGHNA and CDR2 as YNFKEQ. The CDR3 is 17 amino acids. Trimming at V came to 0 bases and at J to 1 base, leaving 6 bases not matched to a gene.